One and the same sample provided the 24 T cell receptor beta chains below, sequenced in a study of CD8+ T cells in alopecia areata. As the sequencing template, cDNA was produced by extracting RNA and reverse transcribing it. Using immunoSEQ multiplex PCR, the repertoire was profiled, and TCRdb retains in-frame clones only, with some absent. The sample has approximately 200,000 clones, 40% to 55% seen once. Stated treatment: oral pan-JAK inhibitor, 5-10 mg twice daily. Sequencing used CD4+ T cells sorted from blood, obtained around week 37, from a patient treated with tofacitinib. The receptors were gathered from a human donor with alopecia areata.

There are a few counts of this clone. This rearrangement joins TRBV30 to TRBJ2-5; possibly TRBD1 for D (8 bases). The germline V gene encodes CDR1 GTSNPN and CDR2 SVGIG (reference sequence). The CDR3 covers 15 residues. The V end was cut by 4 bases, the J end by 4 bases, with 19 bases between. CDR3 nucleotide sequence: TGTGCCTGGACCCCCGGACAGGGAGGGGTAGAGACCCAGTACTTC. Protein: CAWTPGQGGVETQYF.

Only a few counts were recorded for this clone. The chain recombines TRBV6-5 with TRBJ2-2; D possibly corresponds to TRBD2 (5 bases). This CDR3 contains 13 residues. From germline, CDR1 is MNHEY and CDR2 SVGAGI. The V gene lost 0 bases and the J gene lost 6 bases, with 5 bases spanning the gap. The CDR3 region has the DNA TGTGCCAGCAGTTACTCTAGCGCCGGGGAGCTGTTTTTT. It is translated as CASSYSSAGELFF.

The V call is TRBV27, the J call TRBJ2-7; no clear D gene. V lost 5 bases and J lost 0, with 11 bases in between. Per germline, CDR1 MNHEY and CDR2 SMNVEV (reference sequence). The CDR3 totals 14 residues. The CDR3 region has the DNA TGTGCCAGCAGTCCCTTGGACGCCTCCTACGAGCAGTACTTC. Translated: CASSPLDASYEQYF.

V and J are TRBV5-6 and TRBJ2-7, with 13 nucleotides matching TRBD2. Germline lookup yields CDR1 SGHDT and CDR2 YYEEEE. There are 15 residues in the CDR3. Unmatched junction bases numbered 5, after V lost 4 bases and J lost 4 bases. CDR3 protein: CASSRGLAGSYEQYF. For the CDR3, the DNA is TGTGCCAGCAGCAGGGGACTAGCGGGATCGTACGAGCAGTACTTC. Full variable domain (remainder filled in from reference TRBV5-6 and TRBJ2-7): DAGVTQSPTHLIKTRGQQVTLRCSPKSGHDTVSWYQQALGQGPQFIFQYYEEEERQRGNFPDRFSGHQFPNYSSELNVNALLLGDSALYLCASSRGLAGSYEQYFGPGTRLTVT.

The CDR3 DNA is TGTGCCAGCAGTTTTCAAGCCCCGGGGCAGCCCCAGCATTTT. Its protein product is CASSFQAPGQPQHF. This chain links TRBV27 with TRBJ1-5; D remains ambiguous. The CDR3 is 14 residues long. Trimming left V 3 bases short and J 7 bases short, with 13 bases between. The germline CDR1 and CDR2 sequences are MNHEY and SMNVEV (reference sequence).

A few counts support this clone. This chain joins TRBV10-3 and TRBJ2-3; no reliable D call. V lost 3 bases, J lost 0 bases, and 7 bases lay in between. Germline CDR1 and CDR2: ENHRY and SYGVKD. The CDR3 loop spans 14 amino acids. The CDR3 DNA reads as TGTGCCATCAGTGACGGTGGAAGCACAGATACGCAGTATTTT. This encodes CAISDGGSTDTQYF.

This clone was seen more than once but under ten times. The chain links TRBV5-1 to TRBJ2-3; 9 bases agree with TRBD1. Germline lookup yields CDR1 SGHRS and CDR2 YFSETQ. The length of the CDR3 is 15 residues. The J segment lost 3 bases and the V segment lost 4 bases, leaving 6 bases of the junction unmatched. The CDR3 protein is CASSPGTGRTDTQYF. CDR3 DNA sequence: TGCGCCAGCAGCCCCGGGACAGGGAGAACAGATACGCAGTATTTT.

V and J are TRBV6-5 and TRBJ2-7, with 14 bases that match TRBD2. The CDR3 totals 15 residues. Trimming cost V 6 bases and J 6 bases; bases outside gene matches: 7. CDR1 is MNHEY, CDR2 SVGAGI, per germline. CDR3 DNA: TGTGCCAGCAGGGTGGGGACTAGCGGGAGAGGCGAGCAGTACTTC. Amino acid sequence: CASRVGTSGRGEQYF.

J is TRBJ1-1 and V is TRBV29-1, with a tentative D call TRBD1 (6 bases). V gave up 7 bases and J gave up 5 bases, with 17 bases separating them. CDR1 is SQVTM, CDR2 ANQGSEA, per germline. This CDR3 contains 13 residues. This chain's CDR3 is CSARAQGRTEAFF. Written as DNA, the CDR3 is TGCAGCGCACGTGCACAGGGAAGGACTGAAGCTTTCTTT.

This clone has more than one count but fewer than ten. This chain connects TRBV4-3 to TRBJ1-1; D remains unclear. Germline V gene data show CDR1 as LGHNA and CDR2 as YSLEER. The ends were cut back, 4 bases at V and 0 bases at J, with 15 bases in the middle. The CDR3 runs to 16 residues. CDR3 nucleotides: TGCGCCAGCAGCCCAGCCTTAATCAGTGTGAACACTGAAGCTTTCTTT. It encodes CASSPALISVNTEAFF.

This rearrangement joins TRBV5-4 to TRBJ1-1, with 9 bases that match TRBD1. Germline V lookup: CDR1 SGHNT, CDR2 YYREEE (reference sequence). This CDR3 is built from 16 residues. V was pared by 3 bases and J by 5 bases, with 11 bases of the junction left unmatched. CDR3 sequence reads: CASSSGDRGARTEAFF. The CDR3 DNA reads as TGTGCCAGCAGCTCGGGAGACAGGGGGGCTAGGACTGAAGCTTTCTTT.

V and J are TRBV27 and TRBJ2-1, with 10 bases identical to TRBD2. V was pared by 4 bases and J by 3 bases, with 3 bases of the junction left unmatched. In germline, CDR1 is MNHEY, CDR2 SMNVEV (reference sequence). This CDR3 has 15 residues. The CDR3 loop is CASSSRLAGYNEQFF. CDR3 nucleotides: TGTGCCAGCAGTTCCAGACTAGCGGGCTACAATGAGCAGTTCTTC.

CDR3: CAATGGRYGYTF. The CDR3 DNA sequence: TGTGCCGCCACAGGGGGCCGCTATGGCTACACCTTC. This chain connects TRBV30 to TRBJ1-2; 9 nucleotides line up with TRBD1. This CDR3 is 12 amino acids long. J lost 4 bases, V lost 8 bases, and 5 bases had no gene match. The germline V gene has CDR1 GTSNPN and CDR2 SVGIG (reference sequence).

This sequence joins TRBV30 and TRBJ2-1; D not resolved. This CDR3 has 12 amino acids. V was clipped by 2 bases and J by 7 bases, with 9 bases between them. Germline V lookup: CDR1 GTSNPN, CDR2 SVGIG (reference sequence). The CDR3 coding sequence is TGTGCCTGGAGTATCTGGAAGAATGAGCAGTTCTTC. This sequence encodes CAWSIWKNEQFF.

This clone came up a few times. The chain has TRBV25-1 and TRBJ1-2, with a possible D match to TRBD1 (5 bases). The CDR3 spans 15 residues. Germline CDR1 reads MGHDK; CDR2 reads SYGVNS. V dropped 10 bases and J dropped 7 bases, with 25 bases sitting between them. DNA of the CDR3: TGTGCCACCGAAGGGGACCAAAACCTATTAGGTGGCTACACCTTC. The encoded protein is CATEGDQNLLGGYTF.

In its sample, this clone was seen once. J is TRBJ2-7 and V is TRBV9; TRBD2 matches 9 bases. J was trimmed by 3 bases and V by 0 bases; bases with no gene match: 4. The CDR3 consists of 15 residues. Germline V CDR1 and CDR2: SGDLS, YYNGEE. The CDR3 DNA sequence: TGTGCCAGCAGCGTAGAGCCTAGCGGGATCTACGAGCAGTACTTC. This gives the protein CASSVEPSGIYEQYF. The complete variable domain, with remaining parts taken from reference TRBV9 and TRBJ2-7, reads DSGVTQTPKHLITATGQRVTLRCSPRSGDLSVYWYQQSLDQGLQFLIQYYNGEERAKGNILERFSAQQFPDLHSELNLSSLELGDSALYFCASSVEPSGIYEQYFGPGTRLTVT.

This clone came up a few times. The CDR3 nucleotides read TGCAGCGTTGCACAGGGATTCTCCTACGAGCAGTACTTC. It specifies CSVAQGFSYEQYF. The rearrangement uses TRBV29-1 and TRBJ2-7, with D possibly being TRBD1 (6 bases). CDR3 length equals 13 residues. The ends were cut back, 4 bases at V and 0 bases at J, with 10 bases in the middle. Germline assignment: CDR1 SQVTM and CDR2 ANQGSEA.

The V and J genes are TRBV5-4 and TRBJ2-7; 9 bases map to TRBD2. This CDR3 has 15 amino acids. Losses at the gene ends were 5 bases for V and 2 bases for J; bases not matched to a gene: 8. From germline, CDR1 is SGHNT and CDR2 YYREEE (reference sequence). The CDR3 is CASSRSAGGPYEQYF. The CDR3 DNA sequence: TGTGCCAGCAGTAGAAGTGCGGGAGGGCCCTACGAGCAGTACTTC.

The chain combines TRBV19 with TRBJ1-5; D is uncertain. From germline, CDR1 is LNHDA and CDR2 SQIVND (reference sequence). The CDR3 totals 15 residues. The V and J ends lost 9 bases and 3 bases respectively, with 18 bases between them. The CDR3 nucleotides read TGTGCCAGCCATGTCGGGGTACCTCTCAATCAGCCCCAGCATTTT. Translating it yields CASHVGVPLNQPQHF.

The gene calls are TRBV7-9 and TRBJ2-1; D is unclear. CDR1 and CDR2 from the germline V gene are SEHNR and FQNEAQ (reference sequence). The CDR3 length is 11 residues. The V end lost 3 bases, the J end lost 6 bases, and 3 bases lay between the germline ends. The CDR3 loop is CASSFSNEQFF. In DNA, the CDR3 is TGTGCCAGCAGCTTCTCCAATGAGCAGTTCTTC.

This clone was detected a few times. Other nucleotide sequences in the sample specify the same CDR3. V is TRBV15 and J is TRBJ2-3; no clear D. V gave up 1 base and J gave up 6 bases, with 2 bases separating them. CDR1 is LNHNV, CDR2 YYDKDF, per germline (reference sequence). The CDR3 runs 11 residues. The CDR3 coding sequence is TGTGCCACCAGCAGAGGGGATACGCAGTATTTT. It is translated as CATSRGDTQYF.

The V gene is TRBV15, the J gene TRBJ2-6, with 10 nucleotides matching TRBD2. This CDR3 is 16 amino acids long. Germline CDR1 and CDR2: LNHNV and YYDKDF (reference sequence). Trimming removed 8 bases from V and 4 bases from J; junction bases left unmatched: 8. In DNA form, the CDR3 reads TGTGCCACCTCTCCTAGCGGGAGTTGGGGGGCCAACGTCCTGACTTTC. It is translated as CATSPSGSWGANVLTF.

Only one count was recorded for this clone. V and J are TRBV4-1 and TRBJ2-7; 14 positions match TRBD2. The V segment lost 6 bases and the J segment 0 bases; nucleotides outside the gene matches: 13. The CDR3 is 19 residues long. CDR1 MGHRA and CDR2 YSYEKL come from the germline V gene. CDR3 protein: CASRLSTGLAGAGSYEQYF. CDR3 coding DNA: TGCGCCAGCAGGCTCTCAACGGGACTAGCGGGAGCGGGCTCCTACGAGCAGTACTTC.

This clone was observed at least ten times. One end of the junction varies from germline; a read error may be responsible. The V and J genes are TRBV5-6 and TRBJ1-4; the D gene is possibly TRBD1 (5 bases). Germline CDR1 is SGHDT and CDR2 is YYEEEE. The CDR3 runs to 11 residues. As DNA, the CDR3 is TGTGCCAGCAGCTCGGGCGGAGTGGGGACGTTT. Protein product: CASSSGGVGTF.